Listed below are T cell receptor beta chains from one sample, sequenced in a study of Ad26.COV2.S vaccination and SARS-CoV-2 variants. Measured with immunoSEQ multiplex PCR; TCRdb has only the in-frame clones, and not every one. The sample includes about 400,000 clones, 80% to 90% of them seen just once. The starting material was peripheral blood, obtained in a trial of Ad26.COV2.S vaccine versus placebo. The receptors shown here come from a person aged 18 to 59 who received the Ad26.COV2.S COVID-19 vaccine or a placebo. CDR3s include the opening cysteine and the closing phenylalanine or tryptophan. A D gene is named only where the DNA matches it firmly. A row's size may be missing; if present it is once, few, many or a size class.

J,D,size,V,CDR3,DNA
TRBJ2-7,NA,few,TRBV9,CASSPSSWKEQYF,TGTGCCAGCAGCCCCTCGAGCTGGAAAGAGCAGTACTTC
TRBJ2-5,NA,NA,TRBV7-2,CASSGSRLQETQYF,TGTGCCAGCAGCGGTTCACGATTACAAGAGACCCAGTACTTC
TRBJ1-2,NA,once,TRBV11-2,CASSSRYGANYGYTF,TGTGCCAGCAGTTCTCGATACGGCGCTAACTATGGCTACACCTTC
TRBJ2-5,NA,NA,TRBV5-4,CASSWTTTQETQYF,TGTGCCAGCAGCTGGACTACAACCCAAGAGACCCAGTACTTC
TRBJ1-1,NA,NA,TRBV18,CASSRRRRTEAFF,TGTGCCAGCTCAAGGAGGCGGCGCACTGAAGCTTTCTTT
TRBJ1-3,NA,few,TRBV5-1,CASSLGRGTSGNTIYF,TGCGCCAGCAGCTTGGGCCGGGGCACCTCTGGAAACACCATATATTTT
TRBJ2-7,TRBD1,NA,TRBV28,CASSRPGGQGRHEQYF,TGTGCCAGCAGCCGCCCTGGGGGACAGGGGAGACACGAGCAGTACTTC
TRBJ1-2,TRBD1,NA,TRBV5-1,CASSISGQGTYGYTF,TGCGCCAGCAGCATTTCAGGACAGGGGACCTATGGCTACACCTTC
TRBJ1-2,NA,NA,TRBV29-1,CSVEGSESLYGYTF,TGCAGCGTTGAAGGTTCAGAAAGCCTCTATGGCTACACCTTC
TRBJ1-4,TRBD1,NA,TRBV7-2,CASSEGGTGKEKLFF,TGTGCCAGCAGCGAAGGGGGGACAGGGAAAGAAAAACTGTTTTTT
TRBJ1-4,TRBD1,NA,TRBV7-2,CASSSGQGRMVTNEKLFF,TGTGCCAGCAGCTCGGGACAGGGGAGGATGGTAACTAATGAAAAACTGTTTTTT
TRBJ1-2,NA,NA,TRBV27,CASSLSLGPDYGYTF,TGTGCCAGCAGTTTATCGCTGGGGCCGGACTATGGCTACACCTTC
TRBJ2-7,NA,few,TRBV7-2,CASSPEVASWSIEQYF,TGTGCCAGCAGCCCTGAGGTGGCTAGCTGGAGCATCGAGCAGTACTTC
TRBJ1-2,NA,NA,TRBV5-4,CASSPDNPGASYGYTF,TGTGCCAGCAGCCCCGATAACCCCGGGGCCAGCTATGGCTACACCTTC
TRBJ1-4,NA,NA,TRBV7-9,CASSLLYGVSATNEKLFF,TGTGCCAGCAGCTTACTTTACGGGGTCTCGGCAACTAATGAAAAACTGTTTTTT
TRBJ1-5,NA,NA,TRBV5-1,CASSEENVQPQHF,TGCGCCAGCAGCGAAGAAAACGTTCAGCCCCAGCATTTT
TRBJ1-1,NA,NA,TRBV27,CASRRAGTEAFF,TGTGCCAGCAGGAGAGCAGGAACTGAAGCTTTCTTT
TRBJ1-1,NA,once,TRBV7-2,CASSGRSNTEAFF,TGTGCCAGCAGCGGACGCAGCAACACTGAAGCTTTCTTT
TRBJ2-1,TRBD2,NA,TRBV19,CASRAGLSSSYNEQFF,TGTGCCAGTAGAGCGGGACTCTCAAGCTCCTACAATGAGCAGTTCTTC
TRBJ1-1,NA,NA,TRBV4-1,CASSQLPTLNTEAFF,TGCGCCAGCAGCCAACTACCGACACTGAACACTGAAGCTTTCTTT
TRBJ2-1,NA,NA,TRBV19,CASSILTGHNEQFF,TGTGCCAGTAGTATACTGACTGGTCACAATGAGCAGTTCTTC
TRBJ2-7,NA,NA,TRBV5-5,CASSLWTLEEQYF,TGTGCCAGCAGCTTGTGGACCTTAGAAGAGCAGTACTTC
TRBJ1-4,NA,NA,TRBV3-1/TRBV3-2,CASGGAGRAERTNEKLFF,TGTGCCTCCGGAGGGGCAGGGAGGGCAGAGCGAACTAATGAAAAACTGTTTTTT
TRBJ2-5,NA,NA,TRBV7-2,CASSSSSVETQYF,TGTGCCAGCAGCTCGTCAAGCGTAGAGACCCAGTACTTC
TRBJ2-5,NA,NA,TRBV7-2,CASSFQEETQYF,TGTGCCAGCAGCTTCCAGGAAGAGACCCAGTACTTC
TRBJ1-3,NA,NA,TRBV7-9,CGPEPSGNTIYF,TGTGGTCCGGAGCCCTCTGGAAACACCATATATTTT
TRBJ2-3,TRBD1,few,TRBV6-5,CATRPGQGGRNTQYF,TGTGCCACCAGACCGGGACAGGGAGGAAGAAATACGCAGTATTTT
TRBJ1-5,NA,NA,TRBV10-3,CAISESVLLHQPQHF,TGTGCCATCAGTGAGTCAGTCCTGCTGCATCAGCCCCAGCATTTT
TRBJ1-1,NA,NA,TRBV7-2,CASSLAGGLPTEAFF,TGTGCCAGCAGCTTGGCGGGGGGGCTCCCCACTGAAGCTTTCTTT
TRBJ1-1,NA,NA,TRBV4-1,CASSQGQGSEAFF,TGCGCCAGCAGCCAGGGGCAGGGGTCTGAAGCTTTCTTT
TRBJ1-2,TRBD1,once,TRBV6-2/TRBV6-3,CASSYGAGGHFGYTF,TGTGCCAGCAGTTACGGGGCAGGGGGCCACTTTGGCTACACCTTC
TRBJ2-4,NA,NA,TRBV3-1/TRBV3-2,CASSQRGRVKNIQYF,TGTGCCAGCAGCCAAAGGGGCAGAGTCAAAAACATTCAGTACTTC
TRBJ2-5,NA,NA,TRBV10-3,CAISYMQGETQYF,TGTGCCATCAGCTACATGCAGGGGGAGACCCAGTACTTC
TRBJ1-1,TRBD1,NA,TRBV13,CASSPRTGRYTEAFF,TGTGCCAGCAGCCCGCGGACAGGGAGGTACACTGAAGCTTTCTTT
TRBJ1-2,NA,NA,TRBV3-1/TRBV3-2,CASSLRAGRKNGYTF,TGTGCCAGCAGCCTACGGGCAGGGAGGAAAAACGGCTACACCTTC
TRBJ1-1,NA,NA,TRBV7-9,CASSLAGRNTEAFF,TGTGCCAGCAGCTTAGCTGGACGGAACACTGAAGCTTTCTTT
TRBJ1-1,NA,NA,TRBV25-1,CASSEYSVGEAFF,TGTGCCAGCAGTGAATATTCTGTGGGGGAAGCTTTCTTT